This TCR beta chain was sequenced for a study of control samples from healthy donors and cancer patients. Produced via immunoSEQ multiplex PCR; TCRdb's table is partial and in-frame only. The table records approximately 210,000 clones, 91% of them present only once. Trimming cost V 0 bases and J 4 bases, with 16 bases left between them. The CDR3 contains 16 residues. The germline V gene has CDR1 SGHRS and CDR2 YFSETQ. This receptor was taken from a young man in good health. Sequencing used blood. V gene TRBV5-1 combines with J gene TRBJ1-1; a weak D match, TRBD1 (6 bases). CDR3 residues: CASSLGHRQGSTEAFF. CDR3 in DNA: TGCGCCAGCAGCTTGGGTCATCGTCAGGGGAGCACTGAAGCTTTCTTT.